The 5 T cell receptor beta chains in this list originate from one sample, sequenced in a study of T cells in Graves' hyperthyroidism and ophthalmopathy. Amplification of TCR beta CDR3 regions used RNA as the template. The TCR CDR3 was amplified in a first-round RT-PCR using the HTBI primer set. TCRdb used MiXCR to reprocess the multiplex PCR reads, holding one entry per CDR3 protein. Here the sample spans about 520,000 distinct CDR3 sequences, approximately 25% being singletons. The sequenced sample consisted of blood. The receptor source for this set is a woman aged 25 to 39 with Graves' ophthalmopathy.

The chain uses TRBV3-1 and TRBJ2-2; D perhaps matches TRBD2 (6 bases). Germline V gives CDR1 LGHDT, CDR2 YNNKEL (reference sequence). The CDR3 covers 16 residues. V lost 1 base, J lost 0 bases, and 9 bases lay in between. The CDR3 protein is CASSQAQRANTGELFF. The CDR3 DNA reads as TGTGCCAGCAGCCAAGCCCAGCGGGCGAACACCGGGGAGCTGTTTTTT. The full variable domain, with the rest looked up from reference TRBV3-1 and TRBJ2-2, is DTAVSQTPKYLVTQMGNDKSIKCEQNLGHDTMYWYKQDSKKFLKIMFSYNNKELIINETVPNRFSPKSPDKAHLNLHINSLELGDSAVYFCASSQAQRANTGELFFGEGSRLTVL.

V and J are TRBV7-9 and TRBJ2-5; D not resolved. Germline CDR1 and CDR2: SEHNR and FQNEAQ (reference sequence). The ends were cut back, 1 base at V and 1 base at J, with 7 bases in the middle. The CDR3 totals 14 residues. The CDR3 DNA follows: TGTGCCAGCAGCTTAGATGGCAGCCAAGAGACCCAGTACTTC. This codes for CASSLDGSQETQYF.

In this sample, this clonotype turned up many times. CDR3 DNA sequence: TGTGCCAGCAGGCTCCGGGACGGACAAGAGACCCAGTACTTC. The encoded protein is CASRLRDGQETQYF. The chain joins TRBV28 to TRBJ2-5; D may be TRBD1 or TRBD2 (5 bases each). The CDR3 contains 14 residues. The V gene lost 6 bases and the J gene lost 2 bases, with 13 bases spanning the gap. From germline, CDR1 is MDHEN and CDR2 SYDVKM.

The rearrangement uses TRBV11-2 and TRBJ1-3; no clear D. The V gene lost 4 bases and the J gene lost 1 base, with 14 bases spanning the gap. CDR3 length: 16 amino acids. Germline loops: CDR1 SGHAT, CDR2 FQNNGV. The DNA for the CDR3 is TGTGCCAGCAGCTCCGATCTTCGGGTGTCTGGAAACACCATATATTTT. This codes for CASSSDLRVSGNTIYF. The full variable domain, with the rest looked up from reference TRBV11-2 and TRBJ1-3, is EAGVAQSPRYKIIEKRQSVAFWCNPISGHATLYWYQQILGQGPKLLIQFQNNGVVDDSQLPKDRFSAERLKGVDSTLKIQPAKLEDSAVYLCASSSDLRVSGNTIYFGEGSWLTVV.

The V and J genes are TRBV10-3 and TRBJ2-5; 13 bases line up with TRBD2. Looked up from germline, CDR1 is ENHRY and CDR2 is SYGVKD. The CDR3 length is 16 residues. J lost 5 bases, V lost 6 bases, and 9 bases had no gene match. The chain's CDR3 is CAISDPGLAGLETQYF. The CDR3 DNA reads as TGTGCCATCAGCGACCCGGGACTAGCGGGACTCGAGACCCAGTACTTC.